Included here is one T cell receptor beta chain sequence, with context. The antigen is undetermined. The data were obtained in a study of T cell repertoires in cytomegalovirus infection. Each CDR3 protein is one row after TCRdb ran MiXCR on the reads. The sample consists of a few hundred thousand distinct CDR3 sequences, 35% to 50% of them appearing once. J was trimmed by 4 bases and V by 3 bases; bases with no gene match: 14. Per the germline V gene, CDR1 is ENHRY and CDR2 is SYGVKD. This CDR3 is built from 18 residues. This sequence originates from a human donor in good health (CMV status not recorded). Some clones in this sample may be carry-over from other donors' samples. The J gene is TRBJ2-4, the V gene TRBV10-3, with 8 positions matching TRBD2. This sample comprised cultured PBMCs, obtained from culture after CMV antigen stimulation. In nucleotides, the CDR3 is TGTGCCATCAGTGACCCATCAAGCGGGGGTTATAGGAAAAACATTCAGTACTTC. Encoded protein: CAISDPSSGGYRKNIQYF.